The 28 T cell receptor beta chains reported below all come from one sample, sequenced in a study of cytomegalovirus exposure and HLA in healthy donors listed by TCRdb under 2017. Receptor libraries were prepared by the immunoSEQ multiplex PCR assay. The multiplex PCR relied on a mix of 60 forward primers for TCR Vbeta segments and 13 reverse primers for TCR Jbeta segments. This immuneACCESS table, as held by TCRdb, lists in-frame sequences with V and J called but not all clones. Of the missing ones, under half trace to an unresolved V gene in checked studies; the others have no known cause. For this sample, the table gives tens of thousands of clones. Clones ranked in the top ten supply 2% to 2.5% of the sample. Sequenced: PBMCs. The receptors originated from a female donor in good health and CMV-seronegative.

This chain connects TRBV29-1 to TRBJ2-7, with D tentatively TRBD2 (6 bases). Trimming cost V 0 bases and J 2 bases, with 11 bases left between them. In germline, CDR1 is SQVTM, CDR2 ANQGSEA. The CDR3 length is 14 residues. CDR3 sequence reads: CSVEDSGGAYEQYF. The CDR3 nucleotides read TGCAGCGTTGAAGATAGTGGCGGGGCCTACGAGCAGTACTTC.

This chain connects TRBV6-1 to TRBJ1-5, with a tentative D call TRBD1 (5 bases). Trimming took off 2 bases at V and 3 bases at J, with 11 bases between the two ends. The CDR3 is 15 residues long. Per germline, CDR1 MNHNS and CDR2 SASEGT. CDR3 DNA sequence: TGTGCCAGCAGTGAATCTCAGGGATCCAATCAGCCCCAGCATTTT. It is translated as CASSESQGSNQPQHF.

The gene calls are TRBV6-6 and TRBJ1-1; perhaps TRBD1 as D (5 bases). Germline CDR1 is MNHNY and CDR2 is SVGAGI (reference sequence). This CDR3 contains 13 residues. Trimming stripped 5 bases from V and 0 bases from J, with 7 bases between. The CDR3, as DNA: TGTGCCAGCAGTGCGACAGTGAACACTGAAGCTTTCTTT. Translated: CASSATVNTEAFF.

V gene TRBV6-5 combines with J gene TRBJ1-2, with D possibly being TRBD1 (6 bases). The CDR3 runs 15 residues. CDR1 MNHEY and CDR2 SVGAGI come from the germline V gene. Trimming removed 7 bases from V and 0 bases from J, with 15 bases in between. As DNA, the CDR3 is TGTGCCAGCACCAGCTCGGGACACTCTAACTATGGCTACACCTTC. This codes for CASTSSGHSNYGYTF.

CDR3 region: CASSLTGKAFVEAFF. The CDR3 nucleotides are TGTGCCAGCAGCTTGACAGGAAAGGCGTTCGTTGAAGCTTTCTTT. The V gene is TRBV7-9, the J gene TRBJ1-1, with a weak D call TRBD1 (6 bases). V was pared by 3 bases and J by 7 bases, with 18 bases between. The CDR3 is 15 residues long. The germline gives CDR1 SEHNR, CDR2 FQNEAQ (reference sequence).

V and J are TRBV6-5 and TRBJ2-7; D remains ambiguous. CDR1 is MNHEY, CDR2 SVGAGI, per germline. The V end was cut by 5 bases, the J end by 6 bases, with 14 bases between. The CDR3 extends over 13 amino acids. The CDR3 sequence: CASSPLPVVEQYF. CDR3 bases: TGTGCCAGCAGTCCTCTTCCGGTCGTCGAGCAGTACTTC.

The CDR3: CASSYERLNTEAFF. In DNA form, the CDR3 reads TGTGCCAGCAGTTACGAGAGATTGAACACTGAAGCTTTCTTT. This chain links TRBV6-5 with TRBJ1-1; the D is unclear. The CDR3 has 14 amino acids. Trimming removed 2 bases at V and 0 bases at J, with 7 bases between. CDR1 is MNHEY, CDR2 SVGAGI, per germline.

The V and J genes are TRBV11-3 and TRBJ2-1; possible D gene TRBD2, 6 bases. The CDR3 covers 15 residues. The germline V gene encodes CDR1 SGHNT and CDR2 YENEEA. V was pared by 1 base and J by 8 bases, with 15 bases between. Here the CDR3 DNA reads TGTGCCAGCAGCTTAGTCGCATGGGGGGAGCATGAGCAGTTCTTC. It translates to CASSLVAWGEHEQFF.

This CDR3 is CASSFKNTGELFF. The DNA of the CDR3 is TGTGCCAGCAGCTTCAAGAACACCGGGGAGCTGTTTTTT. This rearrangement joins TRBV4-2 to TRBJ2-2, with D unresolved. Trimming pared 5 bases from V and 1 base from J, leaving 5 bases between. CDR3 length equals 13 residues. In germline, CDR1 is LGHNA, CDR2 YNFKEQ.

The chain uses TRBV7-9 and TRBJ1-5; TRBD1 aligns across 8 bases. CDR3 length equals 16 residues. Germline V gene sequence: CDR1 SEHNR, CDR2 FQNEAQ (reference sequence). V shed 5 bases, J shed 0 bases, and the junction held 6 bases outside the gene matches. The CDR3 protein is CASSLGQGYSNQPQHF. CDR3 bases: TGTGCCAGCAGCCTAGGACAGGGATATAGCAATCAGCCCCAGCATTTT. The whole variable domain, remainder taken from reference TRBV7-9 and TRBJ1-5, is DTGVSQNPRHKITKRGQNVTFRCDPISEHNRLYWYRQTLGQGPEFLTYFQNEAQLEKSRLLSDRFSAERPKGSFSTLEIQRTEQGDSAMYLCASSLGQGYSNQPQHFGDGTRLSIL.

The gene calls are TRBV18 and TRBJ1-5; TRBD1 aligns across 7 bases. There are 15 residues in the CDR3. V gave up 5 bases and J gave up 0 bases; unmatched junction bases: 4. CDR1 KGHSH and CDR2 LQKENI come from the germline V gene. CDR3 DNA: TGTGCCAGCTCAAAGGACAGGCTTAGCAATCAGCCCCAGCATTTT. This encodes CASSKDRLSNQPQHF.

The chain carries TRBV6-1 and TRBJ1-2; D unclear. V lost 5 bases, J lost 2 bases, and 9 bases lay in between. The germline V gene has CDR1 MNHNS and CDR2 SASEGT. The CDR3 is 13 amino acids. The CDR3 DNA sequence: TGTGCCAGCAGTCCTGGGCAGAACTATGGCTACACCTTC. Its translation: CASSPGQNYGYTF.

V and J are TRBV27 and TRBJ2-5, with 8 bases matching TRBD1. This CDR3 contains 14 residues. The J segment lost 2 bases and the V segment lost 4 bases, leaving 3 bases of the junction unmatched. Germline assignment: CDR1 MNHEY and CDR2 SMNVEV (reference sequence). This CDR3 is CASSYTGGQETQYF. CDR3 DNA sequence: TGTGCCAGCAGTTATACAGGGGGGCAAGAGACCCAGTACTTC.

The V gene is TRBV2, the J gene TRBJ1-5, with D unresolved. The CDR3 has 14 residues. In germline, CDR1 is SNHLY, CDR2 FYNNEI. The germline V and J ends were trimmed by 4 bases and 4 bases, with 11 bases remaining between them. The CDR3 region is CASSVEGGNQPQHF. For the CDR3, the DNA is TGTGCCAGCAGTGTGGAGGGAGGTAATCAGCCCCAGCATTTT.

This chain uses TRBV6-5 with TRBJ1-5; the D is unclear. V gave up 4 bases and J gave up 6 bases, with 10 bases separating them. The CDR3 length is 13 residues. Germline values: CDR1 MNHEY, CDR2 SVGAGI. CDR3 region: CASSSSFLQPQHF. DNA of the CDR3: TGTGCCAGCAGTTCCTCCTTCCTTCAGCCCCAGCATTTT.

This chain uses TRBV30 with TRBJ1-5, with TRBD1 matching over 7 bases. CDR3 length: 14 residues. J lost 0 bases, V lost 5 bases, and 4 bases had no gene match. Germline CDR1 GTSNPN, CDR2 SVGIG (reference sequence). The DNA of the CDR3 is TGTGCCTGGTCAGGGGGAAATAGCAATCAGCCCCAGCATTTT. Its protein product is CAWSGGNSNQPQHF.

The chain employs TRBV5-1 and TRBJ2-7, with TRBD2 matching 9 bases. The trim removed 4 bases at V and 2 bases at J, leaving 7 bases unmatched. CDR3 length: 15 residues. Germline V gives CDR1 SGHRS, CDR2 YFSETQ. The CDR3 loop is CASSLIAGDAYEQYF. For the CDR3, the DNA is TGCGCCAGCAGCCTGATAGCGGGAGATGCCTACGAGCAGTACTTC.

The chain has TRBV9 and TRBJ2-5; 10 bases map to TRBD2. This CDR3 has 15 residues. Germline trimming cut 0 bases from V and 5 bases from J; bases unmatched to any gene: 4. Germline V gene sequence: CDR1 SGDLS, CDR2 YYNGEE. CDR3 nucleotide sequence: TGTGCCAGCAGCGTAGAGACTAGCGGGTGGGAGACCCAGTACTTC. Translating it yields CASSVETSGWETQYF.

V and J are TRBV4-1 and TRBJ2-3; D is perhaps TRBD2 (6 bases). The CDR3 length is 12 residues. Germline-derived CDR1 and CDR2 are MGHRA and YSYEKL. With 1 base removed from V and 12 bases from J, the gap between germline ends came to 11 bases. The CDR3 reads CASSQGGAEQYF. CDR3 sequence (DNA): TGCGCCAGCAGCCAAGGCGGGGCTGAACAGTATTTT.

CDR3 DNA: TGTGCCTGGAGTGATTTAGCGGGAGAGACCTACAATGAGCAGTTCTTC. It translates to CAWSDLAGETYNEQFF. J is TRBJ2-1 and V is TRBV30; TRBD2 matches 9 bases. V trimming: 1 base; J trimming: 2 bases; junction bases outside the gene matches: 6. This CDR3 contains 16 residues. Germline V gene sequence: CDR1 GTSNPN, CDR2 SVGIG (reference sequence).

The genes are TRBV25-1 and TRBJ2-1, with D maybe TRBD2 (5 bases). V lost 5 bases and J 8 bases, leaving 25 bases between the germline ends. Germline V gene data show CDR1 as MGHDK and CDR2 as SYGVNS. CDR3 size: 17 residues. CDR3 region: CASSPLGMAVGIDEQFF. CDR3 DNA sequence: TGTGCCAGCAGTCCTCTCGGGATGGCCGTGGGGATAGATGAGCAGTTCTTC.

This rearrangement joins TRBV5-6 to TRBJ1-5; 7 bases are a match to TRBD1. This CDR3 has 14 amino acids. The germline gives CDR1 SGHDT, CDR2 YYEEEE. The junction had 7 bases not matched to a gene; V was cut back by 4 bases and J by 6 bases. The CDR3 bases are TGTGCCAGCAGCCTAAGACAGGGCGGTCAGCCCCAGCATTTT. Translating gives CASSLRQGGQPQHF.

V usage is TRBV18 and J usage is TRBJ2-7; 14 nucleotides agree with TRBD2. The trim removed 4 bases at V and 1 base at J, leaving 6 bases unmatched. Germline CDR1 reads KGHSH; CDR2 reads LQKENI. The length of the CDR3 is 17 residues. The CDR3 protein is CASSHLTSGRASYEQYF. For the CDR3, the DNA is TGTGCCAGCTCACACTTGACTAGCGGGAGGGCATCCTACGAGCAGTACTTC. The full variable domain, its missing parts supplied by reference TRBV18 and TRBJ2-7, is NAGVMQNPRHLVRRRGQEARLRCSPMKGHSHVYWYRQLPEEGLKFMVYLQKENIIDESGMPKERFSAEFPKEGPSILRIQQVVRGDSAAYFCASSHLTSGRASYEQYFGPGTRLTVT.

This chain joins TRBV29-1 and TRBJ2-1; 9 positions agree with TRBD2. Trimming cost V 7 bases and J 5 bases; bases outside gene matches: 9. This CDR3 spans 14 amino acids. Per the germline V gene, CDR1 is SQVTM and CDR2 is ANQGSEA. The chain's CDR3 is CSAVGTSSDNEQFF. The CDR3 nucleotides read TGCAGCGCCGTGGGGACTAGCAGCGACAATGAGCAGTTCTTC.

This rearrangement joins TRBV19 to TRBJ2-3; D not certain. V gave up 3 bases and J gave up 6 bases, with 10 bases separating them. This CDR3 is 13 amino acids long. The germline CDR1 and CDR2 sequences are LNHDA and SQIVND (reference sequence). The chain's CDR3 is CASSIVRADTQYF. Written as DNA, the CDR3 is TGTGCCAGTAGTATCGTGCGTGCCGATACGCAGTATTTT.

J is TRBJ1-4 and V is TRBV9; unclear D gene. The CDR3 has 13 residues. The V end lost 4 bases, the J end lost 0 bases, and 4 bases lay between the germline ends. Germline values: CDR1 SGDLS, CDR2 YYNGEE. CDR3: CASSLSTNEKLFF. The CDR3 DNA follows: TGTGCCAGCAGCCTATCAACTAATGAAAAACTGTTTTTT. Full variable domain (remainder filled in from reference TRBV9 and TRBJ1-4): DSGVTQTPKHLITATGQRVTLRCSPRSGDLSVYWYQQSLDQGLQFLIQYYNGEERAKGNILERFSAQQFPDLHSELNLSSLELGDSALYFCASSLSTNEKLFFGSGTQLSVL.

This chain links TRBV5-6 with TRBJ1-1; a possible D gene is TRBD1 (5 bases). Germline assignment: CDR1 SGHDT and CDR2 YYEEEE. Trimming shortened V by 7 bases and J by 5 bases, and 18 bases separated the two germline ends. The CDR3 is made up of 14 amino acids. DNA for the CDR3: TGTGCCAGCCGACGCGAGCAGGGTTGGACTGAAGCTTTCTTT. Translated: CASRREQGWTEAFF. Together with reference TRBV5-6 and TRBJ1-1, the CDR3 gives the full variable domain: DAGVTQSPTHLIKTRGQQVTLRCSPKSGHDTVSWYQQALGQGPQFIFQYYEEEERQRGNFPDRFSGHQFPNYSSELNVNALLLGDSALYLCASRREQGWTEAFFGQGTRLTVV.

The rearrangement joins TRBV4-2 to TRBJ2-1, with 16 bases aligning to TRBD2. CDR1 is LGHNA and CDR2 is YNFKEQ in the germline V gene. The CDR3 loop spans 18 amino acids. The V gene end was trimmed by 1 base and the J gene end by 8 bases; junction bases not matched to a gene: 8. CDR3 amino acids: CASSQVGLAGGLSDEQFF. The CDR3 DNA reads TGTGCCAGCAGCCAAGTGGGACTAGCGGGGGGGCTAAGCGATGAGCAGTTCTTC.